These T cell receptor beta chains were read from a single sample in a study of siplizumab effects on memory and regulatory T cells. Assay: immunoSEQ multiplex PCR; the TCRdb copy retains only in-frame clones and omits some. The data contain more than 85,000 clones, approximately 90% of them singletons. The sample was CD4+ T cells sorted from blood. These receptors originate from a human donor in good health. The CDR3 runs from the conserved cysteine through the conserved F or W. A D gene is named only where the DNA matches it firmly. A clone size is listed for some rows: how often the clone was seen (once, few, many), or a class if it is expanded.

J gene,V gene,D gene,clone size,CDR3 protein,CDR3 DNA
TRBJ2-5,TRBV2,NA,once,CASSEGRGGETQYF,TGTGCCAGCAGTGAGGGCAGGGGGGGGGAGACCCAGTACTTC
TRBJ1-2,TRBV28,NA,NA,CASRDTGPALYGYTF,TGTGCCAGCAGGGACACGGGCCCGGCCCTCTATGGCTACACCTTC
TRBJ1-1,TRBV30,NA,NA,CAWESRGPRAFF,TGTGCCTGGGAAAGTCGTGGCCCTCGAGCTTTCTTT
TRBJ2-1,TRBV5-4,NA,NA,CASSSSRSSYNEQFF,TGTGCCAGCAGCTCTAGCAGGAGCTCCTACAATGAGCAGTTCTTC
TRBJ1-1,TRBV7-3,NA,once,CASSLTSDSTEAFF,TGTGCCAGCAGCTTAACCTCTGACAGCACTGAAGCTTTCTTT
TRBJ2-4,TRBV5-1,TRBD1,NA,CASSPTGTGGVNIQYF,TGCGCCAGCAGCCCCACCGGGACAGGGGGGGTAAACATTCAGTACTTC
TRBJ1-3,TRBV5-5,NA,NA,CASRRQGNSGNTIYF,TGTGCCAGCAGGAGGCAGGGAAACTCTGGAAACACCATATATTTT
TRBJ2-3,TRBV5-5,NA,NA,CASSLAGVTADTQYF,TGTGCCAGCAGCTTGGCGGGGGTGACTGCCGATACGCAGTATTTT
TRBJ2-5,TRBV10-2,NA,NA,CASSERGTSMKTQYF,TGCGCCAGCAGTGAAAGGGGAACTAGTATGAAGACCCAGTACTTC
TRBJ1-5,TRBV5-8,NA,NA,CASSLLSDQPQHF,TGTGCCAGCAGCTTGTTGTCTGATCAGCCCCAGCATTTT
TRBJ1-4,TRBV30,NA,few,CAWATGLQNEKLFF,TGTGCCTGGGCAACGGGACTCCAGAATGAAAAACTGTTTTTT
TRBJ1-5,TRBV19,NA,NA,CASSLMTGSNQPQHF,TGTGCCAGTAGTCTAATGACAGGTTCCAATCAGCCCCAGCATTTT
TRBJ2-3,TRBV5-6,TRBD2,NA,CASSPRLAGVTDTQYF,TGTGCCAGCAGCCCGAGACTAGCGGGAGTCACAGATACGCAGTATTTT
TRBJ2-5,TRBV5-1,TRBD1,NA,CASSIQGVQETQYF,TGCGCCAGCAGCATACAGGGGGTACAAGAGACCCAGTACTTC
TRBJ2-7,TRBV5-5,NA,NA,CASSLAWGEQYF,TGTGCCAGCAGCTTGGCCTGGGGCGAGCAGTACTTC
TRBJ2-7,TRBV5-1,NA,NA,CASSSDRAYGGQYF,TGCGCCAGCAGCTCGGACAGAGCCTACGGTGGGCAGTACTTC
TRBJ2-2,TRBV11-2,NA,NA,CASSGWRRGGELFF,TGTGCCAGCAGCGGTTGGAGAAGGGGCGGGGAGCTGTTTTTT
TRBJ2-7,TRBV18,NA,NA,CASSPGQPPYEQYF,TGTGCCAGCTCACCGGGCCAACCACCCTACGAGCAGTACTTC
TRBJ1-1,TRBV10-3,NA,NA,CAIKSGQGFEAFF,TGTGCCATCAAATCCGGGCAGGGCTTCGAAGCTTTCTTT
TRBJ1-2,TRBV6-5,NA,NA,CASSTGEYYGYTF,TGTGCCAGCAGTACGGGGGAGTACTATGGCTACACCTTC
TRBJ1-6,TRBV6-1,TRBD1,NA,CASGRGTGANSPLHF,TGTGCCAGCGGCCGTGGGACAGGGGCTAATTCACCCCTCCACTTT
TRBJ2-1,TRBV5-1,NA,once,CASSPDRLNEQFF,TGCGCCAGCAGCCCGGACAGACTCAATGAGCAGTTCTTC
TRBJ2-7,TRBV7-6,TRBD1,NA,CASSLQEGQGYEQYF,TGTGCCAGCAGCTTACAGGAGGGACAGGGGTACGAGCAGTACTTC
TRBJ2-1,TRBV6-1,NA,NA,CASSEQGFDEQFF,TGTGCCAGCAGTGAACAAGGGTTCGATGAGCAGTTCTTC
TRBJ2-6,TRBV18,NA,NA,CASSPLRADGANVLTF,TGTGCCAGCTCACCACTGAGGGCAGATGGGGCCAACGTCCTGACTTTC
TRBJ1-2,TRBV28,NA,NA,CASSLWNYGYTF,TGTGCCAGCAGTTTATGGAACTATGGCTACACCTTC
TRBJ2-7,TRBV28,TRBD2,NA,CATYTGGGSYEQYF,TGTGCCACTTACACGGGAGGCGGATCCTACGAGCAGTACTTC
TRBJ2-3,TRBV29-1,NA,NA,CSVEARTESTDTQYF,TGCAGCGTTGAAGCTAGGACCGAAAGCACAGATACGCAGTATTTT
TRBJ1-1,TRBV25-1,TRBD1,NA,CASSARDRDLMNTEAFF,TGTGCCAGCAGTGCAAGGGACAGGGACCTCATGAACACTGAAGCTTTCTTT
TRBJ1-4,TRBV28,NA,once,CASSLSRSLGAKLFF,TGTGCCAGCAGTCTTAGCAGGAGCTTGGGCGCAAAACTGTTTTTT
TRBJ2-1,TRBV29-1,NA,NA,CSVRSWLWEQFF,TGCAGCGTCAGGAGCTGGTTGTGGGAGCAGTTCTTC
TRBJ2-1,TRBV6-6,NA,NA,CASSYSYWGRGNEQFF,TGTGCCAGCAGTTACTCGTATTGGGGGCGAGGGAATGAGCAGTTCTTC
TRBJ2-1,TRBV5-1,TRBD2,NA,CASSLGLAGSEQFF,TGCGCCAGCAGCTTGGGACTAGCGGGATCTGAGCAGTTCTTC
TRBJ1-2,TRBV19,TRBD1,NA,CASRGTGGEGYTF,TGTGCCAGTAGGGGGACAGGGGGAGAAGGCTACACCTTC
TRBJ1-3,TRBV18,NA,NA,CASSPPGGSGNTIYF,TGTGCCAGCTCACCACCGGGAGGCTCTGGAAACACCATATATTTT
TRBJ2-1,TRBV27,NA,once,CATVGDEQFF,TGTGCCACAGTGGGGGATGAGCAGTTCTTC
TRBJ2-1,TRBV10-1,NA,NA,CASSQGRYNEQFF,TGCGCCAGCTCTCAGGGAAGGTACAATGAGCAGTTCTTC
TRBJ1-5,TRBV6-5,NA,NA,CASSSTGLNQPQHF,TGTGCCAGCAGTTCTACAGGGCTCAATCAGCCCCAGCATTTT
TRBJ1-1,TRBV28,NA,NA,CAIGGGTTEAFF,TGTGCCATAGGAGGGGGAACCACTGAAGCTTTCTTT
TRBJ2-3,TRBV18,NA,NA,CASSPPGSDTQYF,TGTGCCAGCTCACCACCAGGGTCAGATACGCAGTATTTT